A single sample gave rise to the 14 T cell receptor beta chains below, sequenced in a study of T cell repertoires in cytomegalovirus infection. TCRdb used MiXCR to reprocess the reads, holding one entry per CDR3 protein. The sample shows roughly 310,000 distinct CDR3 sequences, roughly 16% of them seen only once. Sequencing was performed on PBMCs. The receptors were sampled from a human donor in good health (CMV status not recorded). Some clones in this sample may be carry-over from other donors' samples.

This clonotype was seen just once. V gene TRBV29-1 combines with J gene TRBJ2-1; D not resolved. The length of the CDR3 is 14 residues. Between the trimmed V and J ends, which lost 0 bases and 2 bases, there was a span of 8 bases. Germline CDR1 reads SQVTM; CDR2 reads ANQGSEA. For the CDR3, the DNA is TGCAGCGTTGAAGAGGTCGGTCCCTACAATGAGCAGTTCTTC. Translation: CSVEEVGPYNEQFF.

This clonotype appeared many times. CDR3 region: CASSARDRPRSQETQYF. The DNA for the CDR3 is TGTGCCAGCAGCGCCCGGGACAGGCCAAGGAGCCAAGAGACCCAGTACTTC. The chain links TRBV7-2 to TRBJ2-5; TRBD1 matches 8 bases. In germline, CDR1 is SGHTA, CDR2 FQGNSA. V shed 5 bases and J 1 base; nucleotides not matched to a gene: 12. The CDR3 extends over 17 amino acids. The whole variable domain, remainder taken from reference TRBV7-2 and TRBJ2-5, is GAGVSQSPSNKVTEKGKDVELRCDPISGHTALYWYRQSLGQGLEFLIYFQGNSAPDKSGLPSDRFSAERTGGSVSTLTIQRTQQEDSAVYLCASSARDRPRSQETQYFGPGTRLLVL.

The chain employs TRBV25-1 and TRBJ1-1; 9 positions agree with TRBD1. Germline V gene sequence: CDR1 MGHDK, CDR2 SYGVNS. With V trimmed by 7 bases and J by 7 bases, 10 bases remained unmatched. The CDR3 runs to 14 residues. The CDR3 protein is CASKVGTGTGEAFF. The CDR3 coding sequence is TGTGCCAGCAAGGTCGGGACAGGGACGGGTGAAGCTTTCTTT. The whole variable domain, filled in from reference TRBV25-1 and TRBJ1-1, reads EADIYQTPRYLVIGTGKKITLECSQTMGHDKMYWYQQDPGMELHLIHYSYGVNSTEKGDLSSESTVSRIRTEHFPLTLESARPSHTSQYLCASKVGTGTGEAFFGQGTRLTVV.

In its sample, this clonotype was seen many times. V is TRBV7-2 and J is TRBJ1-2; unclear D gene. The V and J ends lost 0 bases and 4 bases respectively, with 12 bases between them. This CDR3 has 15 residues. The germline V gene has CDR1 SGHTA and CDR2 FQGNSA. CDR3 residues: CASSLARDHIYGYTF. CDR3 coding DNA: TGTGCCAGCAGCTTAGCCCGTGATCATATCTATGGCTACACCTTC.

The table lists this clonotype with many counts. The chain employs TRBV4-2 and TRBJ1-2; 11 bases match TRBD1. The germline V gene encodes CDR1 LGHNA and CDR2 YNFKEQ. Losses at the gene ends were 3 bases for V and 5 bases for J; bases not matched to a gene: 8. This CDR3 is 16 amino acids long. The CDR3 region is CASSQDRGRYGYGYTF. The CDR3, as DNA: TGTGCCAGCAGCCAGGACAGGGGGCGGTATGGTTATGGCTACACCTTC.

This chain connects TRBV6-5 to TRBJ2-7; D unresolved. The germline V gene has CDR1 MNHEY and CDR2 SVGAGI. The CDR3 has 13 amino acids. The germline V and J ends were trimmed by 6 bases and 2 bases, with 11 bases remaining between them. The CDR3 coding sequence is TGTGCCAGCAGCTTGGGGTACCCCTACGAGCAGTACTTC. This sequence encodes CASSLGYPYEQYF.

J is TRBJ1-6 and V is TRBV28; 8 bases align to TRBD1. Germline CDR1 is MDHEN and CDR2 is SYDVKM. J was trimmed by 6 bases and V by 7 bases; bases with no gene match: 8. This CDR3 is built from 15 residues. The CDR3, as DNA: TGTGCCAGCATTCCGGGACAGGTGGTTAATTCACCCCTCCACTTT. Residues: CASIPGQVVNSPLHF.

Ten or more counts support this clonotype. The chain links TRBV7-2 to TRBJ2-2; 7 bases map to TRBD1. The CDR3 contains 16 residues. The V and J ends lost 1 base and 0 bases, in that order; junction bases with no gene match: 2. Germline loops: CDR1 SGHTA, CDR2 FQGNSA. The CDR3 DNA sequence: TGTGCCAGCAGCTTAGTCGGGACAGCGAACACCGGGGAGCTGTTTTTT. This encodes CASSLVGTANTGELFF.

The table lists this clonotype with a few counts. This rearrangement joins TRBV2 to TRBJ1-1; D is ambiguous. The germline gives CDR1 SNHLY, CDR2 FYNNEI. The CDR3 sequence is 14 residues long. The germline V and J ends were trimmed by 3 bases and 3 bases, with 11 bases remaining between them. CDR3 protein: CASSERPVYTEAFF. The DNA for the CDR3 is TGTGCCAGCAGTGAGAGACCAGTTTACACTGAAGCTTTCTTT. The full variable domain, rest sourced from reference TRBV2 and TRBJ1-1, is EPEVTQTPSHQVTQMGQEVILRCVPISNHLYFYWYRQILGQKVEFLVSFYNNEISEKSEIFDDQFSVERPDGSNFTLKIRSTKLEDSAMYFCASSERPVYTEAFFGQGTRLTVV.

This clonotype was observed a single time. The V gene is TRBV12-3 or TRBV12-4, the J gene TRBJ1-3; perhaps TRBD1 as D (6 bases). Trimming stripped 6 bases from V and 2 bases from J, with 17 bases between. The CDR3 covers 16 residues. CDR3 in DNA: TGTGCCAGCAGACCGCCGGGGGCGTCGACTGGAAACACCATATATTTT. Residues: CASRPPGASTGNTIYF.

The chain links TRBV19 to TRBJ2-1; 9 bases match TRBD2. The CDR3 is 15 residues long. V shed 6 bases and J 3 bases; nucleotides not matched to a gene: 6. CDR1 is LNHDA, CDR2 SQIVND, per germline (reference sequence). CDR3 nucleotide sequence: TGTGCCAGTAGACCGGGACTAGCACACTACAATGAGCAGTTCTTC. This encodes CASRPGLAHYNEQFF. Full variable domain (remainder filled in from reference TRBV19 and TRBJ2-1): DGGITQSPKYLFRKEGQNVTLSCEQNLNHDAMYWYRQDPGQGLRLIYYSQIVNDFQKGDIAEGYSVSREKKESFPLTVTSAQKNPTAFYLCASRPGLAHYNEQFFGPGTRLTVL.

This clonotype was seen only a few times. The J gene is TRBJ1-2, the V gene TRBV12-3 or TRBV12-4, with D tentatively TRBD1 (6 bases). Trimming took 1 base from V and 1 from J, leaving 13 bases between them. The CDR3 is 16 amino acids. CDR3 bases: TGTGCCAGCAGTTTAGTGGGACAAGGACTTAACTATGGCTACACCTTC. Translating gives CASSLVGQGLNYGYTF.

The chain carries TRBV5-1 and TRBJ2-2; 8 nucleotides align to TRBD1. Germline CDR1 reads SGHRS; CDR2 reads YFSETQ. Losses at the gene ends were 0 bases for V and 6 bases for J; bases not matched to a gene: 7. CDR3 size: 16 residues. Written as DNA, the CDR3 is TGCGCCAGCAGCTTGGTGACAGGGGTAAAACCCGGGGAGCTGTTTTTT. Residues: CASSLVTGVKPGELFF.

J is TRBJ2-7 and V is TRBV18, with D perhaps TRBD1 or TRBD2 (5 bases each). V lost 4 bases and J lost 5, with 15 bases in between. The CDR3 runs 14 residues. The germline V gene has CDR1 KGHSH and CDR2 LQKENI. DNA of the CDR3: TGTGCCAGCTCACGCCTCGAGGGGCGAGACGAGCAGTACTTC. Its protein is CASSRLEGRDEQYF.